The 12 T cell receptor beta chains presented below share a single source sample, sequenced in a study of T cell repertoires in cytomegalovirus infection. The antigens of these receptors remain unknown. TCRdb independently ran MiXCR on the reads; one entry per CDR3 protein. This sample has around 110,000 distinct CDR3 sequences, with 10% found just once. What was sequenced was PBMCs, sequenced either directly or after in vitro stimulation (not recorded which). These receptors were obtained from a human donor in good health (CMV status not recorded). Some clones in this sample may be carry-over from other donors' samples.

The chain couples TRBV6-5 to TRBJ1-1; D is possibly TRBD1 (6 bases). Per germline, CDR1 MNHEY and CDR2 SVGAGI. Trimming took 6 bases from V and 0 from J, leaving 14 bases between them. This CDR3 comprises 15 residues. CDR3 DNA: TGTGCCAGCAGCCCCCGGACAGATATGAACACTGAAGCTTTCTTT. This encodes CASSPRTDMNTEAFF.

This clonotype was detected many times. This sequence joins TRBV28 and TRBJ2-3; 9 bases align to TRBD2. CDR1 is MDHEN, CDR2 SYDVKM, per germline. V lost 4 bases to trimming and J lost 2 bases; unmatched junction nucleotides: 7. The CDR3 consists of 16 residues. CDR3 nucleotide sequence: TGTGCCAGCAGTTCAGGAGCGGGGGGCCCCACAGATACGCAGTATTTT. Amino acids: CASSSGAGGPTDTQYF.

A remark on this clonotype: A much larger clone sits a single nucleotide away, making a read error possible. This rearrangement joins TRBV7-2 to TRBJ2-1; D remains ambiguous. The CDR3 totals 14 residues. The V gene's germline CDR1 is SGHTA and CDR2 FQGNSA. The DNA for the CDR3 is TGTGCCAGCAGCTTTGATGGGTCGGCAGTAGAGCAGATCTTC. Translation: CASSFDGSAVEQIF.

The V call is TRBV11-2, the J call TRBJ1-2; TRBD1 matches 7 bases. V was pared by 1 base and J by 0 bases, with 2 bases of the junction left unmatched. This CDR3 spans 15 amino acids. The V gene's germline CDR1 is SGHAT and CDR2 FQNNGV. CDR3 sequence reads: CASSLVGQANYGYTF. CDR3 DNA: TGTGCCAGCAGCTTAGTTGGACAGGCTAACTATGGCTACACCTTC.

This clonotype was seen many times. The chain joins TRBV7-2 to TRBJ2-5; D gene ambiguous. This CDR3 has 14 residues. CDR1 is SGHTA and CDR2 is FQGNSA in the germline V gene. The germline V and J ends were trimmed by 3 bases and 1 base, with 9 bases remaining between them. The CDR3 protein is CASSFSTIQETQYF. The CDR3 DNA is TGTGCCAGCAGCTTCAGTACGATCCAAGAGACCCAGTACTTC. Variable domain in full (rest from reference TRBV7-2 and TRBJ2-5): GAGVSQSPSNKVTEKGKDVELRCDPISGHTALYWYRQSLGQGLEFLIYFQGNSAPDKSGLPSDRFSAERTGGSVSTLTIQRTQQEDSAVYLCASSFSTIQETQYFGPGTRLLVL.

The V call is TRBV7-2, the J call TRBJ2-1; TRBD2 agrees at 9 bases. CDR3 length: 15 residues. V was clipped by 5 bases and J by 4 bases; unmatched bases: 6. The germline gives CDR1 SGHTA, CDR2 FQGNSA. DNA of the CDR3: TGTGCCAGCAGCGCAATAGCGGGAGCTTACAATGAGCAGTTCTTC. Encoded protein: CASSAIAGAYNEQFF.

The gene calls are TRBV7-8 and TRBJ2-1, with D hard to call. Per the germline V gene, CDR1 is SGHVS and CDR2 is FQNEAQ. This CDR3 has 14 residues. With 1 base removed from V and 4 bases from J, the gap between germline ends came to 8 bases. The DNA of the CDR3 is TGTGCCAGCAGCTTAGGGGTTCATTACAATGAGCAGTTCTTC. Translating it yields CASSLGVHYNEQFF.

This clonotype was observed at least ten times. The chain joins TRBV12-3 or TRBV12-4 to TRBJ1-6; no reliable D call. Trimming took off 6 bases at V and 7 bases at J, with 10 bases between the two ends. The CDR3 runs to 13 residues. Here the CDR3 reads CASSEQGNSPLHF. DNA for the CDR3: TGTGCCAGCAGCGAGCAAGGAAATTCACCCCTCCACTTT.

The chain couples TRBV6-2 or TRBV6-3 to TRBJ1-1; the D is unclear. V lost 0 bases and J lost 11, with 19 bases in between. Germline V gene sequence: CDR1 MNHEY, CDR2 SVGEGT. The CDR3 runs to 15 residues. CDR3 bases: TGTGCCAGCAGTTACTCGACCGTGCCTCGAGCAGACGCTTTCTTT. This encodes CASSYSTVPRADAFF.

This clonotype was found many times. V gene TRBV7-3 combines with J gene TRBJ2-1; TRBD2 agrees at 10 bases. Looked up from germline, CDR1 is SGHTA and CDR2 is FQGTGA. This CDR3 comprises 14 residues. The junction had 3 bases not matched to a gene; V was cut back by 5 bases and J by 5 bases. The CDR3 loop reads CASSRTSGDNEQFF. The CDR3 DNA sequence: TGTGCCAGCAGCCGGACTAGCGGAGACAATGAGCAGTTCTTC. Variable domain in full (rest from reference TRBV7-3 and TRBJ2-1): GAGVSQTPSNKVTEKGKYVELRCDPISGHTALYWYRQSLGQGPEFLIYFQGTGAADDSGLPNDRFFAVRPEGSVSTLKIQRTERGDSAVYLCASSRTSGDNEQFFGPGTRLTVL.

This clonotype was counted ten times or more. The J gene is TRBJ2-2, the V gene TRBV7-9, with a tentative D call TRBD2 (5 bases). The CDR3 has 14 amino acids. Trimming cost V 7 bases and J 4 bases, with 13 bases left between them. Germline V gene sequence: CDR1 SEHNR, CDR2 FQNEAQ (reference sequence). CDR3 in amino acids: CASNRDGGTGELFF. Here the CDR3 DNA reads TGTGCCAGCAACCGGGATGGCGGCACCGGGGAGCTGTTTTTT.

This clonotype was detected many times. V and J are TRBV19 and TRBJ2-1, with TRBD2 matching over 12 bases. V was pared by 6 bases and J by 6 bases, with 6 bases of the junction left unmatched. Germline V CDR1 and CDR2: LNHDA, SQIVND (reference sequence). This CDR3 contains 15 residues. The CDR3: CASSVGLAGPNEQFF. The DNA of the CDR3 is TGTGCCAGTAGCGTAGGACTAGCGGGACCCAATGAGCAGTTCTTC.